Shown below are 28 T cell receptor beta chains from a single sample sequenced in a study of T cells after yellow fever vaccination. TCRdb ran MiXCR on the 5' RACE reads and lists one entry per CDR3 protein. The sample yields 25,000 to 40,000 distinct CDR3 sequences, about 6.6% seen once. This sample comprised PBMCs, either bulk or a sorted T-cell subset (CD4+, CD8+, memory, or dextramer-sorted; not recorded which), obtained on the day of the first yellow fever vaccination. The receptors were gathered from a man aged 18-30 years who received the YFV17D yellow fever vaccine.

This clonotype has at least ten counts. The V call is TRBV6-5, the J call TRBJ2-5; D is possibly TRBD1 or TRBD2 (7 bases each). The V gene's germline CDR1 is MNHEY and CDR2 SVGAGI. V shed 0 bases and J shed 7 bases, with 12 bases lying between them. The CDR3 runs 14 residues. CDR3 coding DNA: TGTGCCAGCAGTTACTCGGGAGGGGACAGGACCCAGTACTTC. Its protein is CASSYSGGDRTQYF.

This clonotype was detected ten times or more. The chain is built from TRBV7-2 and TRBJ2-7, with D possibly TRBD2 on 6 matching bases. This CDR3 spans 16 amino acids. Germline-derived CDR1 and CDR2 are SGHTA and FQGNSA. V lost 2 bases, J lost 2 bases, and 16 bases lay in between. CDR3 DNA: TGTGCCAGCAGCTTAACGAGAAGGGGACTCGCCTACGAGCAGTACGTC. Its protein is CASSLTRRGLAYEQYV.

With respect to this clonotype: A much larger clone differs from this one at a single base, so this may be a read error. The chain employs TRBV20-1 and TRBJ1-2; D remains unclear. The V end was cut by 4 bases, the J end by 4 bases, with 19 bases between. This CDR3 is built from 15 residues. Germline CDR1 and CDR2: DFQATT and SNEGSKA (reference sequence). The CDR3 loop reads CSAMDSRPGVYGYTF. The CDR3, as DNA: TGCAGTGCTATGGATTCCAGACCGGGCGTCTATGGCTACACCTTC.

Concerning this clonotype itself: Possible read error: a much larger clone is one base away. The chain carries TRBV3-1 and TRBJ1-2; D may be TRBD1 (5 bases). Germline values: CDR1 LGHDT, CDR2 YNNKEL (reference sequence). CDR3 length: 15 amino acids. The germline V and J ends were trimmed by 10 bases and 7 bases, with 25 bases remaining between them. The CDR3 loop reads CATCPGARPQTGYTF. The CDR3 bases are TGTGCCACCTGCCCCGGGGCCAGGCCCCAGACTGGCTACACCTTC.

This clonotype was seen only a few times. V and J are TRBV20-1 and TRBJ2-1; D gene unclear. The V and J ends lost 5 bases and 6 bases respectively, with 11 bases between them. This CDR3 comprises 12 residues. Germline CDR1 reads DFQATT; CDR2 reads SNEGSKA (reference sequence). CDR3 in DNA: TGCAGTGCTTCCGGTCGGGTCAATGAGCAGTTCTTC. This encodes CSASGRVNEQFF.

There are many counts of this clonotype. As DNA, the CDR3 is TGTGCCAGCAGCTTTGAGCGACTGGGGAGTGAGCAGTTCTTC. The encoded protein is CASSFERLGSEQFF. The rearrangement joins TRBV7-2 to TRBJ2-1, with D possibly TRBD2 on 5 matching bases. Trimming left V 3 bases short and J 9 bases short, with 15 bases between. Germline V lookup: CDR1 SGHTA, CDR2 FQGNSA. The CDR3 runs 14 residues.

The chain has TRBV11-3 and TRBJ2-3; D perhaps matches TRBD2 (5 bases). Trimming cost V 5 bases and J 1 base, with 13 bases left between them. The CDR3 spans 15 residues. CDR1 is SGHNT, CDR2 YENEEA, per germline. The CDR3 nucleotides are TGTGCCAGCAGCCGGGGAGAGCTCGGCACAGATACGCAGTATTTT. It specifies CASSRGELGTDTQYF.

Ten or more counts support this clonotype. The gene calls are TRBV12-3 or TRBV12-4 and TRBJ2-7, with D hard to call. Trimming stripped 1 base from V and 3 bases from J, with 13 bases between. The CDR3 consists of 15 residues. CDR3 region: CASSLGLRNRYEQYV. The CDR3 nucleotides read TGTGCCAGCAGTTTAGGACTTAGGAACCGCTACGAGCAGTACGTC.

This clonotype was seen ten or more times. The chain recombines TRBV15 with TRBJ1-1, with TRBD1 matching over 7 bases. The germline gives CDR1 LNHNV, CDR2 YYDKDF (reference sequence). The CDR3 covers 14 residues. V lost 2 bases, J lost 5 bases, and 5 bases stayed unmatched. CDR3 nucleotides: TGTGCCACCAGCAGACAGGGGGGGAGGACTGAAGCTTTCTTT. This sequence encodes CATSRQGGRTEAFF.

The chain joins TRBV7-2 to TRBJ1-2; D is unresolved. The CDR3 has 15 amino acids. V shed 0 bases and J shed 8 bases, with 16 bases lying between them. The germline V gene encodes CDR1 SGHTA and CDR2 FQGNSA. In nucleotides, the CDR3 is TGTGCCAGCAGCTTAGCGGACTGGCAGTCTTGGGGCTACACCTTC. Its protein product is CASSLADWQSWGYTF.

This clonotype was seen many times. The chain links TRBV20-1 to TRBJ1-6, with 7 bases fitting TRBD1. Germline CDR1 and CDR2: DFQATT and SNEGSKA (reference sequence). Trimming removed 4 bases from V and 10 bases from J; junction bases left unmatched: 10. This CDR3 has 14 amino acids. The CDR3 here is CSATVQGGGSPLHF. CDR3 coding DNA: TGCAGTGCTACAGTTCAGGGGGGAGGGTCACCCCTCCACTTT.

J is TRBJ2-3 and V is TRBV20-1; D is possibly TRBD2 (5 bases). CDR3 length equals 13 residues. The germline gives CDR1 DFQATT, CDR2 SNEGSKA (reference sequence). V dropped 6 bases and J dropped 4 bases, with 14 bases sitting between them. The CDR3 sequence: CSALVGRADTQYF. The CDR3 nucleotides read TGCAGTGCCCTGGTAGGGCGGGCAGATACGCAGTATTTT.

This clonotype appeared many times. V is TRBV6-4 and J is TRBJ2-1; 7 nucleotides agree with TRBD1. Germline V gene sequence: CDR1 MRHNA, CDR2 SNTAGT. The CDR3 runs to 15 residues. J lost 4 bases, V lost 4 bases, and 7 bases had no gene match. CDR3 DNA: TGTGCCAGCAGTGCCGGCCCGGGACAGTACAATGAGCAGTTCTTC. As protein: CASSAGPGQYNEQFF.

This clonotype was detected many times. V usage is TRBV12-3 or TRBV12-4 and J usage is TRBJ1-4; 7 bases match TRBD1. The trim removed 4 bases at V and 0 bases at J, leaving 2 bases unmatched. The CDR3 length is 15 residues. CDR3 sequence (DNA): TGTGCCAGCAGTTCGCAGGGGGCAACTAATGAAAAACTGTTTTTT. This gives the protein CASSSQGATNEKLFF.

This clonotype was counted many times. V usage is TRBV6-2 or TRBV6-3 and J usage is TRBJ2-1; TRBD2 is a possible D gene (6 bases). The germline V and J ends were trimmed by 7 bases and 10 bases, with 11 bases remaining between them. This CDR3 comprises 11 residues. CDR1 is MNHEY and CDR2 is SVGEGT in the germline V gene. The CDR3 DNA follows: TGTGCCAGCAACGGGGGAGTCGAGCAGTTCTTC. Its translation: CASNGGVEQFF.

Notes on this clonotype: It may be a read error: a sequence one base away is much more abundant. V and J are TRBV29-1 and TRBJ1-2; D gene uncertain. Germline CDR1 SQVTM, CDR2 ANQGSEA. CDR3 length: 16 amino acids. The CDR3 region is CTVEELSAPGNYGYTF. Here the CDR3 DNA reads TGCACCGTTGAGGAGCTTAGTGCACCGGGGAACTATGGCTACACCTTC.

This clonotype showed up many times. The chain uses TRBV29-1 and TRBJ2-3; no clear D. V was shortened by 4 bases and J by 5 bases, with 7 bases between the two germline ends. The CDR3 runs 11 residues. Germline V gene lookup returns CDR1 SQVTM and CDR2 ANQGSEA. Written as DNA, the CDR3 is TGCAGCGTTGGCCGCCAAGATACGCAGTATTTT. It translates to CSVGRQDTQYF.

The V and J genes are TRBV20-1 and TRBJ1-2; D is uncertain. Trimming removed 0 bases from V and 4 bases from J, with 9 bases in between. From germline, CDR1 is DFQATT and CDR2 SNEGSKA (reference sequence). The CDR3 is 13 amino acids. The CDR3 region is CSAREGRRYGYTF. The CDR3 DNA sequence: TGCAGTGCTAGAGAGGGCAGGCGCTATGGCTACACCTTC.

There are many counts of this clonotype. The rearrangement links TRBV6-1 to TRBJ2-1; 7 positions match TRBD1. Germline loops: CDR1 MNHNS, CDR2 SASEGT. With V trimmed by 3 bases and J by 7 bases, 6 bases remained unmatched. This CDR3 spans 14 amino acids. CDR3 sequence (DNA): TGTGCCAGCAGTGAGACAGGGAGTTTTAATGAGCAGTTCTTC. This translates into CASSETGSFNEQFF.

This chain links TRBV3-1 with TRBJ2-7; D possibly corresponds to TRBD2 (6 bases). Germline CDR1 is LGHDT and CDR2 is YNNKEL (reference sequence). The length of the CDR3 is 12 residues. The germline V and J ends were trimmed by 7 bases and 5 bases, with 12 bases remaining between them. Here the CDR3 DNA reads TGTGCCAGCACCTCGGAGGGGAACGAGCAGTACTTC. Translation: CASTSEGNEQYF.

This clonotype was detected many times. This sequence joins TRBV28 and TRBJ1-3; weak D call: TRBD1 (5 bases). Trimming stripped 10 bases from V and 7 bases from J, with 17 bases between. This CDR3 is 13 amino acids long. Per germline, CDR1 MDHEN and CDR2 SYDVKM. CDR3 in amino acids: CATRPQGPNTIYF. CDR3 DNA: TGTGCCACCCGCCCCCAGGGACCGAACACCATATATTTT.

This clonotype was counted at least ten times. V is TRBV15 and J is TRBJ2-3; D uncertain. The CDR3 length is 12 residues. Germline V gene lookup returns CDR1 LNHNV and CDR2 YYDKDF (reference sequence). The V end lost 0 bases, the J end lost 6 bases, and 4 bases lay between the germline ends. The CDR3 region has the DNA TGTGCCACCAGCAGAGATCAGGATACGCAGTATTTT. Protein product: CATSRDQDTQYF.

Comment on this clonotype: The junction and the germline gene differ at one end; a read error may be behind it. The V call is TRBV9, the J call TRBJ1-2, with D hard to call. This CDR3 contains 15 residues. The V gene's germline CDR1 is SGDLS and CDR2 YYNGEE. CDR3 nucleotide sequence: TGTGCCAGCAGCCCAGACGGTGGTAGCGTCTATGGTTACACCTTC. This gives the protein CASSPDGGSVYGYTF.

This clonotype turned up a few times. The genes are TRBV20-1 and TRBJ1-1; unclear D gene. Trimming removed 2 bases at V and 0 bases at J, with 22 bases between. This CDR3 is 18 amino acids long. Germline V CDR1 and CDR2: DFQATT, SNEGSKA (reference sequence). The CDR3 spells CSARRSVEHLNMNTEAFF. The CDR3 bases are TGCAGTGCTAGAAGATCGGTGGAACACCTAAACATGAACACTGAAGCTTTCTTT.

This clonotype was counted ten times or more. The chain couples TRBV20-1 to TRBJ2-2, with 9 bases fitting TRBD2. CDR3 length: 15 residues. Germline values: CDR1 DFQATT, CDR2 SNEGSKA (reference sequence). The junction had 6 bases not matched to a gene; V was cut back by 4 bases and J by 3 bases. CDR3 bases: TGCAGTGCTAAAGGCTCTAGCGGGGACACCGGGGAGCTGTTTTTT. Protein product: CSAKGSSGDTGELFF.

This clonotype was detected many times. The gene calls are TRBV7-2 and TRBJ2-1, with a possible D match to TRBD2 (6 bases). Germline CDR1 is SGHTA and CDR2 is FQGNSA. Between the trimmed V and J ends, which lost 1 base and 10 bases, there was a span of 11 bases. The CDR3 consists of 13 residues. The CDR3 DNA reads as TGTGCCAGCAGCTTAGTGAGCGGGCTCGAGCAGTTCTTC. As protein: CASSLVSGLEQFF.

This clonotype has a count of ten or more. The CDR3 loop is CAISERGDTDTQYF. CDR3 sequence (DNA): TGTGCCATCTCCGAGCGGGGGGACACAGATACGCAGTATTTT. This chain links TRBV10-3 with TRBJ2-3, with 9 bases that match TRBD2. The CDR3 loop spans 14 amino acids. V lost 8 bases and J lost 2; bases outside the gene matches: 5. Germline-derived CDR1 and CDR2 are ENHRY and SYGVKD.

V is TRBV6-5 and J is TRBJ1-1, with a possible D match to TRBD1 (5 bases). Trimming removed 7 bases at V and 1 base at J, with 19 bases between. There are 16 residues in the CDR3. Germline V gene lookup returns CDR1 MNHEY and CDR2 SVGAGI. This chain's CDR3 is CASTPVGLGRNTEAFF. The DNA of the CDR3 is TGTGCCAGCACCCCAGTGGGGCTGGGAAGGAACACTGAAGCTTTCTTT.